The clone carrying this T cell receptor (beta chain) has a count of ten or more. What it recognizes is unknown. These data belong to a study of T-cell reconstitution after alpha-beta-depleted transplantation in children. Study-level findings and limits: Reportedly, only several hundred clones from non-depleted graft cells drove alpha-beta T-cell counts at about two months. High day-60 TCRbeta diversity in some patients came from surviving recipient T cells and thymic progenitors. The main origin of T-cell counts and diversity one year after transplant was newly produced T cells.

Unique molecular identifiers were used to barcode this TCRbeta library. TCRdb ran MiXCR on the PCR reads and lists one entry per CDR3 protein. In the table there are 450,000 to 550,000 distinct CDR3 sequences, roughly 11% of which are singletons. Material: PBMCs, mostly from graft donor cells, obtained 180 days after TCRalphabeta/CD19-depleted stem cell transplant. The receptor was derived from a female patient aged 2-15 years who had a stem cell transplant for aplastic anemia, so the T cells may come from the graft donor.

This CDR3 is CASSLRAGGVLNEKLFF. CDR3 in DNA: TGCGCCAGCAGCTTGAGGGCAGGCGGAGTCTTGAATGAAAAACTGTTTTTT. This chain uses TRBV5-1 with TRBJ1-4; D ambiguous. Germline CDR1 is SGHRS and CDR2 is YFSETQ. The CDR3 sequence is 17 residues long. Trimming took 1 base from V and 5 from J, leaving 18 bases between them.